This TCR beta chain was sequenced during a study of blood T cell repertoires in COVID-19. Study background: Acute and convalescent COVID-19 samples came from the United States, Italy and Spain. T cells, B-cell-depleted T cells, or PBMCs provided the cDNA or gDNA that served as material.

In the study's own analysis: Nucleated cell counts were estimated from reference gene primer amplification. Produced via immunoSEQ multiplex PCR; TCRdb's table is partial and in-frame only. D and trimming come from the DNA, and the V and J calls and clone size come from that table. The table records 150,000 to 200,000 clones, 80% to 90% of them present only once. The V gene end was trimmed by 0 bases and the J gene end by 6 bases; junction bases not matched to a gene: 6. The CDR3 is 15 amino acids. Germline CDR1 is SGDLS and CDR2 is YYNGEE. The chain links TRBV9 to TRBJ2-3; 8 bases agree with TRBD2. The sequenced material came from peripheral blood. The receptor was isolated from a human donor in a cohort sampled during active COVID-19. DNA for the CDR3: TGTGCCAGCAGCGTAGAGGGTAGCGGGACTGATACGCAGTATTTT. It specifies CASSVEGSGTDTQYF.